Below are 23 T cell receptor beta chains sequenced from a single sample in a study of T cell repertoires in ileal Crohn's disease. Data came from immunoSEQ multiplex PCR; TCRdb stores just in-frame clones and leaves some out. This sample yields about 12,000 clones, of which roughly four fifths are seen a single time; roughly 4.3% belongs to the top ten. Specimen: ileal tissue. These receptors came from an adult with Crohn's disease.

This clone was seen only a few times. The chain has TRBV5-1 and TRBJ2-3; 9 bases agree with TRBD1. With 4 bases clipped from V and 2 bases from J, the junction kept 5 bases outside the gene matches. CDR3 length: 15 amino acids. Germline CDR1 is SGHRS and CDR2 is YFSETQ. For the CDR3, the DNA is TGCGCCAGCAGCCAGGGGACAGGGAACACAGATACGCAGTATTTT. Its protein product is CASSQGTGNTDTQYF.

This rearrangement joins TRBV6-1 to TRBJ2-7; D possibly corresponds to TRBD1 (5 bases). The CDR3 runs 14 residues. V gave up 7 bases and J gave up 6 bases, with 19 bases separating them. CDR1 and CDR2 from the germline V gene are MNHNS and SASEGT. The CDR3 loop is CASTLIRSTGEQYF. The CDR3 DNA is TGTGCCAGCACCCTTATCCGCAGCACAGGCGAGCAGTACTTC.

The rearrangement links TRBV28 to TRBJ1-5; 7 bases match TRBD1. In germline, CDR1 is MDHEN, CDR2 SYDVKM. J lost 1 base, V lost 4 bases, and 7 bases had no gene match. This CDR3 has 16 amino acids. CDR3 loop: CASSWVTGASNQPQHF. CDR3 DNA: TGTGCCAGCAGTTGGGTTACAGGGGCAAGCAATCAGCCCCAGCATTTT.

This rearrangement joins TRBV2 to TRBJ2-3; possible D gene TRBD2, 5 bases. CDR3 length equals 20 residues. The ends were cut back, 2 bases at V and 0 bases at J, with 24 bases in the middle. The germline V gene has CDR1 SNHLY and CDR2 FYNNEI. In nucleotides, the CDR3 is TGTGCCAGCAGTGAATACGGAGGCTCTAATATCGGTTCTAGCACAGATACGCAGTATTTT. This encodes CASSEYGGSNIGSSTDTQYF. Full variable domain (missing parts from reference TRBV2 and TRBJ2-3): EPEVTQTPSHQVTQMGQEVILRCVPISNHLYFYWYRQILGQKVEFLVSFYNNEISEKSEIFDDQFSVERPDGSNFTLKIRSTKLEDSAMYFCASSEYGGSNIGSSTDTQYFGPGTRLTVL.

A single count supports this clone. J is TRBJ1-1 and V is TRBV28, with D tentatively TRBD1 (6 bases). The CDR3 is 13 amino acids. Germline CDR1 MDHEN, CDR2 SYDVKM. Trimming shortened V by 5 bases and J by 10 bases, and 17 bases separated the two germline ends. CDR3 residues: CASSAQQGRGAFF. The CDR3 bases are TGTGCCAGCAGTGCCCAACAGGGTAGGGGAGCTTTCTTT.

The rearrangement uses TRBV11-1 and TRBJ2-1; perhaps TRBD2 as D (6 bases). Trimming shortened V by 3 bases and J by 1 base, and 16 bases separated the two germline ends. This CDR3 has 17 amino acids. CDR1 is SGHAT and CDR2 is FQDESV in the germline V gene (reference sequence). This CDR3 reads CASSFQLGGPSYNEQFF. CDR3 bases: TGTGCCAGCAGCTTCCAGCTCGGAGGGCCTTCCTACAATGAGCAGTTCTTC. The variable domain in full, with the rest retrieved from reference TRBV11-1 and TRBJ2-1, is EAEVAQSPRYKITEKSQAVAFWCDPISGHATLYWYRQILGQGPELLVQFQDESVVDDSQLPKDRFSAERLKGVDSTLKIQPAELGDSAMYLCASSFQLGGPSYNEQFFGPGTRLTVL.

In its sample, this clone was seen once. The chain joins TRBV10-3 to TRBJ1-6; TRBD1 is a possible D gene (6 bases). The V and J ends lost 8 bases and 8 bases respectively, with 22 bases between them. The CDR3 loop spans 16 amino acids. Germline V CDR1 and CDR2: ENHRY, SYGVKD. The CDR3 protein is CAIGLRGFGEYSPLHF. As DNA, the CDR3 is TGTGCCATCGGGTTGAGGGGGTTCGGGGAATATTCACCCCTCCACTTT.

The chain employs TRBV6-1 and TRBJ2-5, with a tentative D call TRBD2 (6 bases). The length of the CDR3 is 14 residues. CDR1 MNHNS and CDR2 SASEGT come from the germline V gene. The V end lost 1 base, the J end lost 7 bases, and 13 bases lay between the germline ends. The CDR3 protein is CASSEGDWRGTQYF. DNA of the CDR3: TGTGCCAGCAGTGAAGGAGACTGGAGGGGGACCCAGTACTTC.

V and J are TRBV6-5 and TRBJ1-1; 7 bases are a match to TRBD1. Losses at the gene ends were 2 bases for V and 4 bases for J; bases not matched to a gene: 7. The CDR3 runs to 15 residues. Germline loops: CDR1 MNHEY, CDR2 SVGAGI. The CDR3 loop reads CASSYGGQSGTEAFF. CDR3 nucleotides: TGTGCCAGCAGTTACGGGGGACAGTCAGGCACTGAAGCTTTCTTT.

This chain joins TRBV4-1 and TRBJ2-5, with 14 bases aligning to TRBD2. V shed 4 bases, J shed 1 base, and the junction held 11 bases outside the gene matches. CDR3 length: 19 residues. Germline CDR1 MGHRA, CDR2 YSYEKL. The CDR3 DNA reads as TGCGCCAGCAGCCGAGTCTGGACTAGCGGGGGGCCCCCCCAAGAGACCCAGTACTTC. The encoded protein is CASSRVWTSGGPPQETQYF.

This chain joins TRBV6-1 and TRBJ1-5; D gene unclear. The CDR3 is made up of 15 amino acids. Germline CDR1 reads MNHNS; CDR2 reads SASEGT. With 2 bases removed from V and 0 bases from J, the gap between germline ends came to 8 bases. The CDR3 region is CASSEPAYSNQPQHF. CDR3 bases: TGTGCCAGCAGTGAACCAGCGTATAGCAATCAGCCCCAGCATTTT.

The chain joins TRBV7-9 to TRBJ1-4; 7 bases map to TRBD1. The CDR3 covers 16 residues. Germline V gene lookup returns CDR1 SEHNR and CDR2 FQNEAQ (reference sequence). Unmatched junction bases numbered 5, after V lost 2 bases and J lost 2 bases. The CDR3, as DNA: TGTGCCAGCAGCTTAACAGGGGCGAGGACTAATGAAAAACTGTTTTTT. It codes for CASSLTGARTNEKLFF.

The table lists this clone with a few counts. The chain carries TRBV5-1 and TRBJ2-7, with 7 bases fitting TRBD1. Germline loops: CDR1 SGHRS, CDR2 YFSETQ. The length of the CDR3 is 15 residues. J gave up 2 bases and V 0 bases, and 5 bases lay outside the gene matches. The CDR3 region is CASSLVPGQTYEQYF. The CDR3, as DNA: TGCGCCAGCAGCTTGGTACCGGGACAGACCTACGAGCAGTACTTC.

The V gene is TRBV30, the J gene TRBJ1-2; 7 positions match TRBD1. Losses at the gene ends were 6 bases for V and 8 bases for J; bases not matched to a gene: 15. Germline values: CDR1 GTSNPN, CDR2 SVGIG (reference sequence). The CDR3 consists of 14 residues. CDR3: CACPPTGRELGYTF. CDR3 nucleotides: TGTGCCTGCCCCCCGACAGGGCGGGAACTCGGCTACACCTTC.

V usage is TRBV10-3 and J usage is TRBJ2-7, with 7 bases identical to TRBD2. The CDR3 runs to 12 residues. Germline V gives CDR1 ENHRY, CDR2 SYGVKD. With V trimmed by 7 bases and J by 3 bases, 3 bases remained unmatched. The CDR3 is CAIKTSSYEQYF. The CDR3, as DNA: TGTGCCATCAAGACTAGCAGCTACGAGCAGTACTTC.

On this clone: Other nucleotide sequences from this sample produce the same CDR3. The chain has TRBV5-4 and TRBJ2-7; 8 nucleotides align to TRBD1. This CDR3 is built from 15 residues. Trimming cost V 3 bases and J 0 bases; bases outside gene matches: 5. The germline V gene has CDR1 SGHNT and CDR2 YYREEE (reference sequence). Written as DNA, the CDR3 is TGTGCCAGCAGCTCCGGGACAGGCTTCTCCTACGAGCAGTACTTC. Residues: CASSSGTGFSYEQYF. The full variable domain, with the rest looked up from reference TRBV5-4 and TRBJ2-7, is ETGVTQSPTHLIKTRGQQVTLRCSSQSGHNTVSWYQQALGQGPQFIFQYYREEENGRGNFPPRFSGLQFPNYSSELNVNALELDDSALYLCASSSGTGFSYEQYFGPGTRLTVT.

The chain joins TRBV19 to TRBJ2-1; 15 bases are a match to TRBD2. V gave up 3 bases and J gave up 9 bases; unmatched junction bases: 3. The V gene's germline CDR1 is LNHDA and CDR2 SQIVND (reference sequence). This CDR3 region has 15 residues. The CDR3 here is CASSIGTSGGSEQFF. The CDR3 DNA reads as TGTGCCAGTAGTATTGGGACTAGCGGGGGGAGTGAGCAGTTCTTC.

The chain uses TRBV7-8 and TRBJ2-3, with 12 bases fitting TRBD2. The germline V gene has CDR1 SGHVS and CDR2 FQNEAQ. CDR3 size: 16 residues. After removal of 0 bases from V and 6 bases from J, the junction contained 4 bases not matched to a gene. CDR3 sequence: CASSLATSGRWDTQYF. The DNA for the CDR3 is TGTGCCAGCAGCTTAGCGACTAGCGGGAGATGGGATACGCAGTATTTT. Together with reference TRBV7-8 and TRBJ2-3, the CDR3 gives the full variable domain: GAGVSQSPRYKVAKRGQDVALRCDPISGHVSLFWYQQALGQGPEFLTYFQNEAQLDKSGLPSDRFFAERPEGSVSTLKIQRTQQEDSAVYLCASSLATSGRWDTQYFGPGTRLTVL.

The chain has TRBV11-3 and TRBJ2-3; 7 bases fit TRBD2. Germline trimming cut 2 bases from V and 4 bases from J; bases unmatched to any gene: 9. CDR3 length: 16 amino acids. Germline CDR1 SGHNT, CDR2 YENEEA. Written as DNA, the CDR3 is TGTGCCAGCAGCTTATTCAGCGGGACGGGGGCAGATACGCAGTATTTT. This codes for CASSLFSGTGADTQYF.

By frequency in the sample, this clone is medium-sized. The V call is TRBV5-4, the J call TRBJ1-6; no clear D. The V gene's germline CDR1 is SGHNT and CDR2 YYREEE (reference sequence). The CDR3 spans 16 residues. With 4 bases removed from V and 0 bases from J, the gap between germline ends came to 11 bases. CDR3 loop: CASSPIPSSYNSPLHF. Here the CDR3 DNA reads TGTGCCAGCAGCCCAATCCCCAGCTCCTATAATTCACCCCTCCACTTT.

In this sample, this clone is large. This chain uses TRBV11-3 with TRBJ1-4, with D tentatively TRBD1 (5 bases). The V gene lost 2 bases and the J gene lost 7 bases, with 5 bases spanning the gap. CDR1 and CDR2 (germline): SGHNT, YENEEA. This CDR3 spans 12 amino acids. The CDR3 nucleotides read TGTGCCAGCAGCTTACAGGGTGAAAAACTGTTTTTT. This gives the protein CASSLQGEKLFF.

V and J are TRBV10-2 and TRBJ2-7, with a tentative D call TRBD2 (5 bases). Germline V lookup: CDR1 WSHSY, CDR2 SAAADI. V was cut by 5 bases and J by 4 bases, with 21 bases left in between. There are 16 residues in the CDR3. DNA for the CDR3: TGCGCCAGCAGTCCCGGACTCAACCTCATCCGTTACGAGCAGTACTTC. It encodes CASSPGLNLIRYEQYF.

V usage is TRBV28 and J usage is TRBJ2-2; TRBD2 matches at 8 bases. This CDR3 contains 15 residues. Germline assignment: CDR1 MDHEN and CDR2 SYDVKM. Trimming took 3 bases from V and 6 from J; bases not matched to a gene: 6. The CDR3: CASSFRLARSGELFF. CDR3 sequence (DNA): TGTGCCAGCAGTTTTCGACTAGCGAGGTCCGGGGAGCTGTTTTTT.